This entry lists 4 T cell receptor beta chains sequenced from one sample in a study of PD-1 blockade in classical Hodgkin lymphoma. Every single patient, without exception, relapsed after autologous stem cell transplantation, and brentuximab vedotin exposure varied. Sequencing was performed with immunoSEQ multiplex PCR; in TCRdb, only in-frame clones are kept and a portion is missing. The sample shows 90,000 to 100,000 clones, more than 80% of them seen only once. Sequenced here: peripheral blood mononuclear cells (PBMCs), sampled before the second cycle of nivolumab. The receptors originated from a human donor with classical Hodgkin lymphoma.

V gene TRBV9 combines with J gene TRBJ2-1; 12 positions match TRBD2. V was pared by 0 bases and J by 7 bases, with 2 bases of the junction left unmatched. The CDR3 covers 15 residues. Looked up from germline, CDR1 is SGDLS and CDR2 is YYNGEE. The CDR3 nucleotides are TGTGCCAGCAGCGTAGTCGGGACTAGCGGGAATGAGCAGTTCTTC. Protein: CASSVVGTSGNEQFF.

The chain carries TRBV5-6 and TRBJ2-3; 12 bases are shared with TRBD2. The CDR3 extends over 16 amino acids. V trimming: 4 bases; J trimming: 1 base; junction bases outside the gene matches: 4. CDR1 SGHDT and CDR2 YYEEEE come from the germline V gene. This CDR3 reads CASSASGRGGTDTQYF. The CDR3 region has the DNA TGTGCCAGCAGCGCTAGCGGGAGGGGTGGCACAGATACGCAGTATTTT.

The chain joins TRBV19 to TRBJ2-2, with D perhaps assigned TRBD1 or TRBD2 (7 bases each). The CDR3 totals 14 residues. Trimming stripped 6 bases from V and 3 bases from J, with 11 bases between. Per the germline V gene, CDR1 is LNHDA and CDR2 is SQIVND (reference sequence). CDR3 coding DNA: TGTGCCAGTAGCCAGGGGGGGGACACCGGGGAGCTGTTTTTT. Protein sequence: CASSQGGDTGELFF.

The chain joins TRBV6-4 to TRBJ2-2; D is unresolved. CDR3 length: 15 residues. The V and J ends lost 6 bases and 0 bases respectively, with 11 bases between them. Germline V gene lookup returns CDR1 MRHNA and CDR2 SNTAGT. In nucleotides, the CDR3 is TGTGCCAGCAGCGAAGGGCTAGCGAACACCGGGGAGCTGTTTTTT. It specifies CASSEGLANTGELFF.